This TCR beta chain was documented in a study of cytomegalovirus exposure and HLA in healthy donors. PCR amplification relied on 60 Vbeta primers (plus 13 Jbeta primers). Here immunoSEQ multiplex PCR was the method, and the copy in TCRdb shows in-frame clones only, minus some. The profile shows 65,000 or so clones, 70% to 80% of them singletons. This clone has a single count. J gave up 6 bases and V 5 bases, and 7 bases lay outside the gene matches. This CDR3 is built from 13 residues. Looked up from germline, CDR1 is GTSNPN and CDR2 is SVGIG (reference sequence). Sequenced sample: PBMCs. The receptor's source is a girl aged 5-17 years in good health and CMV-seropositive. The rearrangement uses TRBV30 and TRBJ1-5; TRBD1 matches at 7 bases. The CDR3 DNA follows: TGTGCCTGGTCGGACAGGCTGTTTCAGCCCCAGCATTTT. Translating gives CAWSDRLFQPQHF.